This TCR beta chain comes out of a study of blood T cell repertoires in COVID-19. Profiled with immunoSEQ multiplex PCR; TCRdb holds only in-frame clones, not every one. The sample carries about 260,000 clones, approximately 86% recorded once. With 7 bases clipped from V and 6 bases from J, the junction kept 7 bases outside the gene matches. The CDR3 extends over 15 amino acids. The V gene's germline CDR1 is MNHEY and CDR2 SVGAGI. The V and J genes are TRBV6-5 and TRBJ1-5; the match to TRBD1 covers 12 bases. This receptor was obtained from a man aged 25-40 years with active or convalescent COVID-19. The sequenced sample consisted of peripheral blood. In nucleotides, the CDR3 is TGTGCCAGCATAGGGACAGGGGGCTCGTTTCAGCCCCAGCATTTT. Translation: CASIGTGGSFQPQHF.